This paragraph reports one TCR beta chain. This sample is drawn from a study of cytomegalovirus exposure and HLA in healthy donors. Use of 60 Vbeta and 13 Jbeta primers characterized the PCR. Clones were read by immunoSEQ multiplex PCR, and TCRdb kept only the in-frame ones, dropping some. The profile shows about 130,000 clones, about 76% of them singletons. Germline V gene data show CDR1 as MNHNY and CDR2 as SVGAGI (reference sequence). V was clipped by 3 bases and J by 0 bases, with 8 bases between them. The CDR3 loop spans 15 amino acids. This receptor was obtained from a woman aged 55-70 years in good health and CMV-seropositive. Material: PBMCs. The chain is built from TRBV6-6 and TRBJ2-2; D not resolved. The CDR3 loop reads CASSYGQTNTGELFF. In DNA, the CDR3 is TGTGCCAGCAGTTATGGGCAGACGAACACCGGGGAGCTGTTTTTT.